The 6 T cell receptor beta chains presented below share a single source sample, sequenced in a study of cytomegalovirus exposure and HLA in healthy donors. This PCR relied on a set of 60 Vbeta primers and 13 Jbeta primers. Sequenced by immunoSEQ multiplex PCR; TCRdb stores in-frame clones only, minus some. The repertoire has fewer than 250,000 clones, 82% of them found once; the top ten carry about 6.4%. The specimen was PBMCs. These receptors were taken from a man aged 35-49 years in good health and CMV-seropositive.

V usage is TRBV6-4 and J usage is TRBJ2-2; possible D gene TRBD1, 6 bases. The CDR3 is 18 amino acids. Per the germline V gene, CDR1 is MRHNA and CDR2 is SNTAGT. V was cut by 0 bases and J by 0 bases, with 14 bases left in between. The CDR3 is CASSDSIKGHPNTGELFF. The CDR3, as DNA: TGTGCCAGCAGTGACTCGATTAAGGGACATCCGAACACCGGGGAGCTGTTTTTT.

The chain recombines TRBV11-2 with TRBJ2-1; D is perhaps TRBD2 (5 bases). The CDR3 contains 18 residues. Trimming pared 7 bases from V and 1 base from J, leaving 23 bases between. Germline values: CDR1 SGHAT, CDR2 FQNNGV. CDR3 protein: CASNPLTVRTGSYNEQFF. The CDR3 DNA sequence: TGTGCCAGCAACCCCTTAACTGTCCGGACTGGATCCTACAATGAGCAGTTCTTC. The variable domain in full, with the rest retrieved from reference TRBV11-2 and TRBJ2-1, is EAGVAQSPRYKIIEKRQSVAFWCNPISGHATLYWYQQILGQGPKLLIQFQNNGVVDDSQLPKDRFSAERLKGVDSTLKIQPAKLEDSAVYLCASNPLTVRTGSYNEQFFGPGTRLTVL.

The rearrangement links TRBV7-2 to TRBJ1-1, with 8 bases fitting TRBD1. The CDR3 runs to 13 residues. V lost 5 bases and J lost 8; bases outside the gene matches: 7. In germline, CDR1 is SGHTA, CDR2 FQGNSA. The CDR3 loop is CASSRGRGQEAFF. The CDR3 bases are TGTGCCAGCAGCCGAGGCAGGGGGCAAGAAGCTTTCTTT.

The chain carries TRBV13 and TRBJ2-2; D is unresolved. CDR1 and CDR2 from the germline V gene are PRHDT and FYEKMQ (reference sequence). Between the trimmed V and J ends, which lost 2 bases and 0 bases, there was a span of 4 bases. The CDR3 contains 14 residues. In nucleotides, the CDR3 is TGTGCCAGCAGCTTAACAGCGAACACCGGGGAGCTGTTTTTT. As protein: CASSLTANTGELFF.

The chain is built from TRBV7-9 and TRBJ2-3, with TRBD2 matching over 7 bases. The germline V gene has CDR1 SEHNR and CDR2 FQNEAQ (reference sequence). V trimming: 1 base; J trimming: 4 bases; junction bases outside the gene matches: 5. The CDR3 loop spans 15 amino acids. CDR3 coding DNA: TGTGCCAGCAGCTTAGGCAGCGGGATCTCAGATACGCAGTATTTT. Its translation: CASSLGSGISDTQYF.

The genes are TRBV7-2 and TRBJ2-7; D perhaps matches TRBD1 (6 bases). The CDR3 is made up of 14 amino acids. V lost 5 bases, J lost 0 bases, and 11 bases lay in between. Germline CDR1 reads SGHTA; CDR2 reads FQGNSA. The CDR3 here is CASSPLDSSYEQYV. The CDR3, as DNA: TGTGCCAGCAGCCCTTTGGACAGCTCCTACGAGCAGTACGTC.